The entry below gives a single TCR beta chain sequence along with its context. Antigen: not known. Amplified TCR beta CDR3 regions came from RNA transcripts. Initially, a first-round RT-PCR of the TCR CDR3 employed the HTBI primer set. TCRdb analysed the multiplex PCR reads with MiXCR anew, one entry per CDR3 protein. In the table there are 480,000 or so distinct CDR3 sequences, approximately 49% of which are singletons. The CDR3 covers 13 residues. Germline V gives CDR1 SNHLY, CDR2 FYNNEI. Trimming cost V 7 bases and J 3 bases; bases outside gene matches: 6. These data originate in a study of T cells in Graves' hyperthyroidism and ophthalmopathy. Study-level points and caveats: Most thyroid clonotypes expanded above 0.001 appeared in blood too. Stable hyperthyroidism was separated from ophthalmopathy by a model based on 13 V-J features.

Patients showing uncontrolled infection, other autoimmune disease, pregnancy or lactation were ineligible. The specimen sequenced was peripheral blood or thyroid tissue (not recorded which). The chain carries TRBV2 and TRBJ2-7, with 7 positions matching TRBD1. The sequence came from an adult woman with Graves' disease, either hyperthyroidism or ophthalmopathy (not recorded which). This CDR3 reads CASMGQTYYEQYF. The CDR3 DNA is TGTGCCAGCATGGGACAGACATACTACGAGCAGTACTTC.